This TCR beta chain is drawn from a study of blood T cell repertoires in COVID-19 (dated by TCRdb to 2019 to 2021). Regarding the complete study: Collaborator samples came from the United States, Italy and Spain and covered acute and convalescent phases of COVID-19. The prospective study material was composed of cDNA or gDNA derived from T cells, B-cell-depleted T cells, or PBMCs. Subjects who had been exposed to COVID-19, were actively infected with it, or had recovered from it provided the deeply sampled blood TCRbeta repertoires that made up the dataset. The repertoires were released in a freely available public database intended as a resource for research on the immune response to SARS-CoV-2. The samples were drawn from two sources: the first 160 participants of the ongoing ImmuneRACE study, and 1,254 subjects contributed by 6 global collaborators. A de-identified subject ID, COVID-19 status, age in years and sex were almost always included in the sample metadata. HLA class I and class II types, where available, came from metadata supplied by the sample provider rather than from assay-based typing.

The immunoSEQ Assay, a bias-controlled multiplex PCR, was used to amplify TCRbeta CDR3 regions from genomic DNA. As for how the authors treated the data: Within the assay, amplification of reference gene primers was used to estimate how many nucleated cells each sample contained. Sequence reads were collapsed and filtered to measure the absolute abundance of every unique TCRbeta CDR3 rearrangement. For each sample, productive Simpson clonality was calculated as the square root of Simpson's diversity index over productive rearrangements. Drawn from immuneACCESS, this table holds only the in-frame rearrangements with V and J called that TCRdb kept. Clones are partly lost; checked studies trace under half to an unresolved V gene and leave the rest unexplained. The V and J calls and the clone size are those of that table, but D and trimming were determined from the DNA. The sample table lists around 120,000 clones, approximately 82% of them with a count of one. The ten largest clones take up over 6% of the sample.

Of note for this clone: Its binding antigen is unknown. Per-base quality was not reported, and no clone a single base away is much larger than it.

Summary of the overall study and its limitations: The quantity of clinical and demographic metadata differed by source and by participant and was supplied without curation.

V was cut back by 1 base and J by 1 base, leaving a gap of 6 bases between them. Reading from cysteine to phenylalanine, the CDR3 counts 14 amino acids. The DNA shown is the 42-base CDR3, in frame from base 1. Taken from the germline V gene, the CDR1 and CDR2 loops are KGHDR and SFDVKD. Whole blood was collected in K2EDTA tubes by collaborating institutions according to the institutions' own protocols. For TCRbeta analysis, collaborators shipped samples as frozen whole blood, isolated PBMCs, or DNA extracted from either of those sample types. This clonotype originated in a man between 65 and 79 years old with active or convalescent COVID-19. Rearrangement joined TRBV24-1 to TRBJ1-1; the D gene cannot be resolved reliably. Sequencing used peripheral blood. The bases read TGTGCCACCAGTGATTTAGGCGGGAACACTGAAGCTTTCTTT. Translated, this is CATSDLGGNTEAFF.